This T cell receptor (beta chain) stems from a study of HIV-infected patients and healthy controls. Findings of the study overall: CMV-associated CDR3s mostly grew nonsignificantly during therapy, while HIV-associated CDR3s declined significantly.

Trimming removed 2 bases at V and 3 bases at J, with 8 bases between. CDR1 is SGHVS, CDR2 FQNEAQ, per germline. The CDR3 is 13 amino acids. All unsorted peripheral T cells were captured because whole blood was used without fractionation. As controls, nine to ten uninfected healthy donors gave samples, and a few gave a couple of samples about three months apart. Alpha and beta constant-region primers primed reverse transcription of around 500 ng RNA. Using multiplexing indices, alpha and beta chain libraries were generated apart by chain-specific third strand synthesis. One primer pair amplified all rearrangements per chain; each cDNA got molecular barcodes. TCRdb processed the 5' RACE reads anew with MiXCR; each CDR3 protein has one entry. Here the sample spans tens of thousands of distinct CDR3 sequences, 8.5% to 9% being singletons. This clonotype is termed medium-sized. The antigen is undetermined.

J is TRBJ2-7 and V is TRBV7-8; D gene unclear. This sequence was found in an adult in good health. Input material: blood. The CDR3, as DNA: TGTGCCAGCAGCTTATCCCCAGGCTACGAGCAGTACTTC. Amino acids: CASSLSPGYEQYF.